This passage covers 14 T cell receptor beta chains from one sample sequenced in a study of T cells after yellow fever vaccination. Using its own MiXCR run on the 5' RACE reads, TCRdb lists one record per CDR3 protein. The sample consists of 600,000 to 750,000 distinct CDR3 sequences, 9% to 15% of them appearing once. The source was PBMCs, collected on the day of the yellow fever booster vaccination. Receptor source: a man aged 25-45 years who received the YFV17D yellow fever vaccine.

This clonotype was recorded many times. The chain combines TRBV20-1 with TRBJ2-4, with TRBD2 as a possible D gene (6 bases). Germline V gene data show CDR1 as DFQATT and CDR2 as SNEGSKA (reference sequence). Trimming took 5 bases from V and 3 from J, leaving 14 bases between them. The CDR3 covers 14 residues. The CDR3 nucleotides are TGCAGTGCTTACCCCGCGGGGTTCAAAAACATTCAGTACTTC. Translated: CSAYPAGFKNIQYF.

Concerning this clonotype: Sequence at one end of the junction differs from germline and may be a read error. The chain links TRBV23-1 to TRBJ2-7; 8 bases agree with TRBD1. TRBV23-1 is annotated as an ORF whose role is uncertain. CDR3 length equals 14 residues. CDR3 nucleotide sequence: TGCGCCAGCAGTCGTCGGGACAGGTCCTTCGAGCAGTACTTC. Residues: CASSRRDRSFEQYF.

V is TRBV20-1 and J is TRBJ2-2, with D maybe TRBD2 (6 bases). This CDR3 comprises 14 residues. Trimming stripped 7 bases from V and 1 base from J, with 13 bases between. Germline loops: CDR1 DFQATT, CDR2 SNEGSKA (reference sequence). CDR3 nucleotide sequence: TGCAGTGTTCCCAGCGGGCAGAACACCGGGGAGCTGTTTTTT. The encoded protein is CSVPSGQNTGELFF.

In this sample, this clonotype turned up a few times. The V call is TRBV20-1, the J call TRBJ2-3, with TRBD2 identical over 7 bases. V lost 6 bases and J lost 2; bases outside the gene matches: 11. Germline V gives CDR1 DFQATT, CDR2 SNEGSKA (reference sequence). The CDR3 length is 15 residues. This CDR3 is CSALTGREITDTQYF. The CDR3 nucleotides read TGCAGTGCGCTCACTGGGCGGGAGATCACAGATACGCAGTATTTT.

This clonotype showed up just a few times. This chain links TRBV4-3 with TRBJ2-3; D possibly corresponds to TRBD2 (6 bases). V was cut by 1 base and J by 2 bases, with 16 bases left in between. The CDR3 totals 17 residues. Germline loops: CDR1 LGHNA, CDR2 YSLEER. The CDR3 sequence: CASSQGIRAGLTDTQYF. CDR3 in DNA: TGCGCCAGCAGCCAAGGTATAAGAGCGGGTCTCACAGATACGCAGTATTTT.

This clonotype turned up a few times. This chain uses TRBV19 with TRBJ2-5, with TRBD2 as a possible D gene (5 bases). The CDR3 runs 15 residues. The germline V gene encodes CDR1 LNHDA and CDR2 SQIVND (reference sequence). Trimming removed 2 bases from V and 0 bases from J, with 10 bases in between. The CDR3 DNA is TGTGCCAGTAGTATACTAGCTGGGTACCAAGAGACCCAGTACTTC. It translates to CASSILAGYQETQYF.

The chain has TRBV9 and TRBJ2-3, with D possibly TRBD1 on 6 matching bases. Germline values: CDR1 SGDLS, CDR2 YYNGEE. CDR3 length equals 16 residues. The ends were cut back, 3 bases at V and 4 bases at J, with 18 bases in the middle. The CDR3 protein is CASSALDSGGADTQYF. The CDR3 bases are TGTGCCAGCAGCGCACTGGACAGTGGAGGCGCAGATACGCAGTATTTT.

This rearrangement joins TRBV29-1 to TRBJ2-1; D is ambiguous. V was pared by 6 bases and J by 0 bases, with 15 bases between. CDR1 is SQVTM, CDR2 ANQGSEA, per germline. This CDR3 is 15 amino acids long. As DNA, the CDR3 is TGCAGCGTCGGCAGCCGGTTGAGCTCCTACAATGAGCAGTTCTTC. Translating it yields CSVGSRLSSYNEQFF.

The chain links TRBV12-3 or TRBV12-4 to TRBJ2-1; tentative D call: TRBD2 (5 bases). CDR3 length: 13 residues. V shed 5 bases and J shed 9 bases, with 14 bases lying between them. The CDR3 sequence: CASSPYRDGEQFF. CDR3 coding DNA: TGTGCCAGCAGTCCCTATCGGGATGGTGAGCAGTTCTTC.

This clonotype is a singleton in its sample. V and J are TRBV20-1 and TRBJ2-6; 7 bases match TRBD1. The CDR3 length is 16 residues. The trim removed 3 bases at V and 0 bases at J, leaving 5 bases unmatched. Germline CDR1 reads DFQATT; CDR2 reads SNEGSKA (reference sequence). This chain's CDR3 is CSASGTADSGANVLTF. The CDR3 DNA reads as TGCAGTGCTAGCGGGACAGCCGACTCTGGGGCCAACGTCCTGACTTTC.

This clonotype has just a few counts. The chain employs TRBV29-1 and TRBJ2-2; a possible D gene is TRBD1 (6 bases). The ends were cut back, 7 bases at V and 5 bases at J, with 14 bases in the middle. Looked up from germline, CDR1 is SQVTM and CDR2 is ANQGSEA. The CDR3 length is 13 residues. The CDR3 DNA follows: TGCAGCGCACAGGGAGTGAATACCGGGGAGCTGTTTTTT. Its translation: CSAQGVNTGELFF.

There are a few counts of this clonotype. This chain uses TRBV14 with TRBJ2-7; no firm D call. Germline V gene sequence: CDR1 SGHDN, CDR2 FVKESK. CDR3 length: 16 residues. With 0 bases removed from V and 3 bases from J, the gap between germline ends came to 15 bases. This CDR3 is CASSQDIGQASYEQYF. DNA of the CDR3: TGTGCCAGCAGCCAAGATATCGGGCAGGCAAGCTACGAGCAGTACTTC.

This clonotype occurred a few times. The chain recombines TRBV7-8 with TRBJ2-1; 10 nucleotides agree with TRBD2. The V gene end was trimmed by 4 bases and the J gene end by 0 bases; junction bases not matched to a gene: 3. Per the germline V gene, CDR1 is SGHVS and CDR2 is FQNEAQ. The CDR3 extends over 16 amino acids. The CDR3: CASSSTSGNSYNEQFF. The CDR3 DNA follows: TGTGCCAGCAGCTCCACTAGCGGGAACTCCTACAATGAGCAGTTCTTC.

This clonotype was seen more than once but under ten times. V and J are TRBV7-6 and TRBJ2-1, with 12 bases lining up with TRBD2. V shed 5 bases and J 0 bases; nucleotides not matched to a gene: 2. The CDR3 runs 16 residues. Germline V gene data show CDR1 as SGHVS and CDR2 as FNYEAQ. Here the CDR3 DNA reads TGTGCCAGCAGCCGGACTAGCGGGAACTCCTACAATGAGCAGTTCTTC. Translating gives CASSRTSGNSYNEQFF.